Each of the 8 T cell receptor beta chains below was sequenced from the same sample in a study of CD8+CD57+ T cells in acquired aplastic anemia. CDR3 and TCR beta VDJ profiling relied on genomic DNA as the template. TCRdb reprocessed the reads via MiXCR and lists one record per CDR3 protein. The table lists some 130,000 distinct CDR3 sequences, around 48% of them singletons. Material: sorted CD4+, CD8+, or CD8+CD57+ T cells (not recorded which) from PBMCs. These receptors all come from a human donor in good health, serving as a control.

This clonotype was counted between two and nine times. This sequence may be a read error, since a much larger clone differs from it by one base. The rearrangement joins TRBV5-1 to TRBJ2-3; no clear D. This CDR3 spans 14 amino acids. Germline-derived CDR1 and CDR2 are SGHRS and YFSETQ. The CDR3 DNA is TGCGCCCGCAGCTTGGGTGGCAGCACAGATACGCAGTATTTT. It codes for CARSLGGSTDTQYF.

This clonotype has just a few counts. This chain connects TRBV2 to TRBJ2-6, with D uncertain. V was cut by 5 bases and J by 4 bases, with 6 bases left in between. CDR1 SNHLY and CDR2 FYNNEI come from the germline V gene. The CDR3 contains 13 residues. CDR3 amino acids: CASSKSGANVLTF. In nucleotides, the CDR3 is TGTGCCAGCAGTAAGTCAGGGGCCAACGTCCTGACTTTC.

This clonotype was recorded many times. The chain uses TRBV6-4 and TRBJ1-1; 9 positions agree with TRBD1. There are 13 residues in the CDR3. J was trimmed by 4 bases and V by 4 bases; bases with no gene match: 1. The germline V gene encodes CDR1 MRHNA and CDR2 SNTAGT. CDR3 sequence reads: CASSGGQGTEAFF. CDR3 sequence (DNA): TGTGCCAGCAGTGGGGGACAGGGCACTGAAGCTTTCTTT.

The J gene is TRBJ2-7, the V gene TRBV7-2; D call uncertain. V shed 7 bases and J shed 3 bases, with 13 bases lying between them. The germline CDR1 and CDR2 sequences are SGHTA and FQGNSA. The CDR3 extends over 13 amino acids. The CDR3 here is CASTSTPGYEQYF. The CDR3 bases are TGTGCCAGCACCTCTACCCCAGGCTACGAGCAGTACTTC.

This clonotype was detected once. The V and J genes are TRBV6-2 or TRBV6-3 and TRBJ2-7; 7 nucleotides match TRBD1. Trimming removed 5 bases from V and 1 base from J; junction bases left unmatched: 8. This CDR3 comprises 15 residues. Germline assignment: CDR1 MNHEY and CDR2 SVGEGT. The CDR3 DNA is TGTGCCAGCAGTGCAAGGTGGGACAGTTCCTACGAGCAGTACTTC. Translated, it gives CASSARWDSSYEQYF.

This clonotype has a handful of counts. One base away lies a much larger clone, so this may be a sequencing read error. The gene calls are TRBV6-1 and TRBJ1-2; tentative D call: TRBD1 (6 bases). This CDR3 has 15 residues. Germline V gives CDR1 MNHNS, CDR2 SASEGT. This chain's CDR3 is CAGSEVGGGNYGYTF. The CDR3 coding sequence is TGTGCCGGCAGTGAAGTTGGGGGCGGCAACTATGGCTACACCTTC.

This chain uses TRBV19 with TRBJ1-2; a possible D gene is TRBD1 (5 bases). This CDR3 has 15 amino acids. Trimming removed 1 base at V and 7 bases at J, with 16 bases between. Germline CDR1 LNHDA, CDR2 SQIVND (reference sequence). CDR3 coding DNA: TGTGCCAGTAGTATAGGGGGACTTAAGGGTGGTGGCTACACCTTC. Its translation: CASSIGGLKGGGYTF. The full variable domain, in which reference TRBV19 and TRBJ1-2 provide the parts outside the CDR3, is DGGITQSPKYLFRKEGQNVTLSCEQNLNHDAMYWYRQDPGQGLRLIYYSQIVNDFQKGDIAEGYSVSREKKESFPLTVTSAQKNPTAFYLCASSIGGLKGGGYTFGSGTRLTVV.

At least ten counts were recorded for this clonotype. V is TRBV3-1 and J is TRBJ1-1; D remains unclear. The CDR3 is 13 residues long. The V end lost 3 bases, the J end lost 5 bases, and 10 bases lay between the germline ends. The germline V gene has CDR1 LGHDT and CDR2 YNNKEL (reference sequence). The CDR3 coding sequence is TGTGCCAGCAGCCATGGGCCGGCAACTGAAGCTTTCTTT. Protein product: CASSHGPATEAFF.